What follows are 20 T cell receptor beta chains derived from one specimen sequenced in a study of cytomegalovirus exposure and HLA in healthy donors. The PCR used 60 Vbeta and 13 Jbeta primers. Sequencing was performed with immunoSEQ multiplex PCR; in TCRdb, only in-frame clones are kept and a portion is missing. The sample yields 150,000 or so clones, roughly 80% seen once. Sequencing used PBMCs. The source is a man aged 30-40 years in good health and CMV-seropositive.

The chain couples TRBV11-1 to TRBJ2-7, with D hard to call. There are 16 residues in the CDR3. The V end was cut by 6 bases, the J end by 7 bases, with 25 bases between. The V gene's germline CDR1 is SGHAT and CDR2 FQDESV (reference sequence). The CDR3 sequence: CASSKTRSADPTEQYF. In DNA form, the CDR3 reads TGTGCCAGCAGTAAAACGCGGTCGGCAGACCCTACGGAGCAGTACTTC. Combining the CDR3 with reference TRBV11-1 and TRBJ2-7 gives the whole variable domain EAEVAQSPRYKITEKSQAVAFWCDPISGHATLYWYRQILGQGPELLVQFQDESVVDDSQLPKDRFSAERLKGVDSTLKIQPAELGDSAMYLCASSKTRSADPTEQYFGPGTRLTVT.

The chain couples TRBV6-4 to TRBJ2-5; D call uncertain. CDR1 is MRHNA, CDR2 SNTAGT, per germline. CDR3 size: 15 residues. The V and J ends lost 4 bases and 0 bases respectively, with 12 bases between them. CDR3 nucleotides: TGTGCCAGCAGTGGTAACAGAAAGTACCAAGAGACCCAGTACTTC. The encoded protein is CASSGNRKYQETQYF.

This chain joins TRBV27 and TRBJ2-1, with TRBD1 matching 7 bases. The CDR3 length is 14 residues. V trimming: 3 bases; J trimming: 8 bases; junction bases outside the gene matches: 7. Germline lookup yields CDR1 MNHEY and CDR2 SMNVEV (reference sequence). The CDR3 reads CASSFGQADDEQFF. The CDR3 DNA sequence: TGTGCCAGCAGTTTTGGACAGGCGGACGATGAGCAGTTCTTC.

The chain couples TRBV5-1 to TRBJ1-1; no clear D gene. Trimming stripped 2 bases from V and 1 base from J, with 6 bases between. The CDR3 sequence is 13 residues long. Germline lookup yields CDR1 SGHRS and CDR2 YFSETQ. The DNA for the CDR3 is TGCGCCAGCAGCTTCGGCGGGAACACTGAAGCTTTCTTT. Amino acid sequence: CASSFGGNTEAFF.

The J gene is TRBJ2-7, the V gene TRBV5-5, with TRBD1 as a possible D gene (5 bases). The CDR3 spans 14 residues. The germline V and J ends were trimmed by 0 bases and 0 bases, with 7 bases remaining between them. CDR1 SGHKS and CDR2 YYEKEE come from the germline V gene (reference sequence). The DNA of the CDR3 is TGTGCCAGCAGCTTGGGACAGCTCTCCTACGAGCAGTACTTC. Translated, it gives CASSLGQLSYEQYF.

J is TRBJ1-2 and V is TRBV6-5, with TRBD1 matching 7 bases. The CDR3 loop spans 13 amino acids. Germline V gene data show CDR1 as MNHEY and CDR2 as SVGAGI. With V trimmed by 0 bases and J by 6 bases, 1 base remained unmatched. The CDR3 region has the DNA TGTGCCAGCAGTTACTCGACAGGGCATGGCTACACCTTC. It encodes CASSYSTGHGYTF.

J is TRBJ1-2 and V is TRBV11-2, with 7 bases matching TRBD1. V was pared by 0 bases and J by 3 bases, with 7 bases of the junction left unmatched. The CDR3 contains 16 residues. Germline V gene sequence: CDR1 SGHAT, CDR2 FQNNGV. The chain's CDR3 is CASSLDETRGDYGYTF. In nucleotides, the CDR3 is TGTGCCAGCAGCTTAGATGAGACCAGGGGGGACTATGGCTACACCTTC. Full variable domain (missing parts from reference TRBV11-2 and TRBJ1-2): EAGVAQSPRYKIIEKRQSVAFWCNPISGHATLYWYQQILGQGPKLLIQFQNNGVVDDSQLPKDRFSAERLKGVDSTLKIQPAKLEDSAVYLCASSLDETRGDYGYTFGSGTRLTVV.

This rearrangement joins TRBV30 to TRBJ1-1; D is uncertain. CDR1 is GTSNPN and CDR2 is SVGIG in the germline V gene (reference sequence). The CDR3 contains 11 residues. V lost 2 bases, J lost 5 bases, and 6 bases lay in between. The CDR3 protein is CAWSRETEAFF. CDR3 nucleotides: TGTGCCTGGAGTCGAGAAACTGAAGCTTTCTTT.

The genes are TRBV27 and TRBJ2-1; 9 bases match TRBD1. This CDR3 has 15 amino acids. The ends lost 3 bases at V and 4 bases at J; junction bases unmatched: 4. Germline CDR1 is MNHEY and CDR2 is SMNVEV (reference sequence). CDR3 amino acids: CASSFGTGSYNEQFF. In nucleotides, the CDR3 is TGTGCCAGCAGTTTTGGGACAGGGTCGTACAATGAGCAGTTCTTC.

This clone showed up just once. This chain links TRBV7-9 with TRBJ1-2, with 10 nucleotides matching TRBD1. The CDR3 loop spans 16 amino acids. J lost 3 bases, V lost 5 bases, and 9 bases had no gene match. Germline CDR1 is SEHNR and CDR2 is FQNEAQ (reference sequence). CDR3 residues: CASSGDRGRVDYGYTF. CDR3 bases: TGTGCCAGCAGCGGAGACAGGGGGCGCGTCGACTATGGCTACACCTTC.

This rearrangement joins TRBV19 to TRBJ2-3; weak D call: TRBD2 (6 bases). CDR3 length: 16 amino acids. Germline V gene data show CDR1 as LNHDA and CDR2 as SQIVND (reference sequence). V dropped 7 bases and J dropped 3 bases, with 20 bases sitting between them. This CDR3 is CASTAGTLGGTDTQYF. CDR3 nucleotide sequence: TGTGCCAGTACCGCTGGGACGCTTGGGGGGACAGATACGCAGTATTTT.

This clone was counted once. The DNA for the CDR3 is TGCGCCAGCAGCTTAGGCATAGGGGGTAGCACAGATACGCAGTATTTT. It translates to CASSLGIGGSTDTQYF. The V call is TRBV5-1, the J call TRBJ2-3; D might be TRBD1 (6 bases). Germline assignment: CDR1 SGHRS and CDR2 YFSETQ. V dropped 2 bases and J dropped 0 bases, with 13 bases sitting between them. The CDR3 runs 16 residues.

This clone turned up a few times. At one boundary the junction diverges from the germline segment, which might be a read error. The rearrangement links TRBV7-9 to TRBJ2-5, with 7 bases aligning to TRBD1. Germline V gene sequence: CDR1 SEHNR, CDR2 FQNEAQ (reference sequence). This CDR3 has 15 amino acids. The CDR3 DNA sequence: TGTTCCAGCAGCTTAGGGACAGCCTTACAAGAGACCCAGTACTTC. Amino acid sequence: CSSSLGTALQETQYF.

In its sample, this clone was seen a few times. The rearrangement links TRBV7-2 to TRBJ1-2; D is uncertain. CDR3 length: 13 amino acids. Looked up from germline, CDR1 is SGHTA and CDR2 is FQGNSA. V was shortened by 8 bases and J by 8 bases, with 18 bases between the two germline ends. The CDR3 sequence is CASSPGREEGYTF. The CDR3 region has the DNA TGTGCCAGCTCCCCGGGAAGGGAGGAAGGCTACACCTTC.

This clone was seen a few times. This chain connects TRBV2 to TRBJ1-3; the D gene is possibly TRBD1 (6 bases). Deletions cut 7 bases from V and 0 bases from J, with 10 bases between. This CDR3 has 14 residues. Germline assignment: CDR1 SNHLY and CDR2 FYNNEI. CDR3 sequence: CASKGGSSGNTIYF. The DNA of the CDR3 is TGTGCCAGCAAGGGGGGGTCCTCTGGAAACACCATATATTTT. Variable domain in full (rest from reference TRBV2 and TRBJ1-3): EPEVTQTPSHQVTQMGQEVILRCVPISNHLYFYWYRQILGQKVEFLVSFYNNEISEKSEIFDDQFSVERPDGSNFTLKIRSTKLEDSAMYFCASKGGSSGNTIYFGEGSWLTVV.

The chain is built from TRBV10-3 and TRBJ2-7, with TRBD2 as a possible D gene (5 bases). The germline gives CDR1 ENHRY, CDR2 SYGVKD. V was shortened by 2 bases and J by 7 bases, with 9 bases between the two germline ends. The CDR3 is 12 amino acids. For the CDR3, the DNA is TGTGCCATCAGTGAGGGAGGACGAGAGCAGTACTTC. Residues: CAISEGGREQYF.

This clone came up a few times. The CDR3 reads CASSPAYGTGANEQFF. CDR3 DNA: TGTGCCAGCAGTCCAGCCTATGGGACAGGGGCTAATGAGCAGTTCTTC. The chain links TRBV28 to TRBJ2-1, with 10 bases lining up with TRBD1. CDR1 and CDR2 from the germline V gene are MDHEN and SYDVKM. The CDR3 length is 16 residues. The J segment lost 7 bases and the V segment lost 5 bases, leaving 11 bases of the junction unmatched.

This CDR3 is CASSLLAFGTDTQYF. The CDR3 coding sequence is TGTGCCAGCAGTTTATTAGCATTCGGCACAGATACGCAGTATTTT. V is TRBV28 and J is TRBJ2-3, with D unresolved. This CDR3 is built from 15 residues. V lost 1 base, J lost 1 base, and 9 bases lay in between. Germline assignment: CDR1 MDHEN and CDR2 SYDVKM.

The chain's CDR3 is CASRPTLGTQYF. The DNA for the CDR3 is TGTGCCAGTCGCCCGACTCTAGGCACGCAGTATTTT. The genes are TRBV19 and TRBJ2-3, with D hard to call. The V gene lost 8 bases and the J gene lost 9 bases, with 15 bases spanning the gap. The CDR3 runs 12 residues. Germline V gene data show CDR1 as LNHDA and CDR2 as SQIVND (reference sequence).

This chain joins TRBV2 and TRBJ2-1; 8 bases match TRBD2. This CDR3 is built from 15 residues. The germline gives CDR1 SNHLY, CDR2 FYNNEI. Trimming took 11 bases from V and 0 from J; bases not matched to a gene: 9. CDR3 nucleotides: TGTGCCCCGGGGGACGGGACTAGCTCCTACAATGAGCAGTTCTTC. This translates into CAPGDGTSSYNEQFF.